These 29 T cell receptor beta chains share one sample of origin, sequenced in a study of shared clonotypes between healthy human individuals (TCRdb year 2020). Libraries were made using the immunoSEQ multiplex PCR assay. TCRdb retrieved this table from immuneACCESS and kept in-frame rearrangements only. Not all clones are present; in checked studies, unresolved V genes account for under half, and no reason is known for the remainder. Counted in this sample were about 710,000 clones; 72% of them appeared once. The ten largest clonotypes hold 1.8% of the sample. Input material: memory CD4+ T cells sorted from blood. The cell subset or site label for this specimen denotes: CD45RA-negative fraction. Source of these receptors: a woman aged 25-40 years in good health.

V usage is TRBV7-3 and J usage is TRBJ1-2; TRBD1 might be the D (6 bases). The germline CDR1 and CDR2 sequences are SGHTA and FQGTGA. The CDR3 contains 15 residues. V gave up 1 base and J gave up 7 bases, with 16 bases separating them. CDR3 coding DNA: TGTGCCAGCAGCTTAAGCCAGGGAGAAGGGGGTGGCTACACCTTC. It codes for CASSLSQGEGGGYTF.

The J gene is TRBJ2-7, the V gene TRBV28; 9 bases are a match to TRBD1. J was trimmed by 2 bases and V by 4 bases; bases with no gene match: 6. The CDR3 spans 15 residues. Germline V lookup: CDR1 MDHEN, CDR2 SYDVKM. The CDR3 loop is CASSSGTGPPYEQYF. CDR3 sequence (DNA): TGTGCCAGCAGTTCCGGGACAGGGCCACCCTACGAGCAGTACTTC. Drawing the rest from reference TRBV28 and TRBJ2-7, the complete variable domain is DVKVTQSSRYLVKRTGEKVFLECVQDMDHENMFWYRQDPGLGLRLIYFSYDVKMKEKGDIPEGYSVSREKKERFSLILESASTNQTSMYLCASSSGTGPPYEQYFGPGTRLTVT.

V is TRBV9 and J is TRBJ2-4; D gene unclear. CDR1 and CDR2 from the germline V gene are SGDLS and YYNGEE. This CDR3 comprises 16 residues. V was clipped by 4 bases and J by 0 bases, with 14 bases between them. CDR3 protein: CASSLGSPGAKNIQYF. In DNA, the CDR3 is TGTGCCAGCAGCTTAGGGTCTCCAGGAGCCAAAAACATTCAGTACTTC.

The CDR3 coding sequence is TGTGCCACCAGCTTCGGACTAGCGGGATACAATGAGCAGTTCTTC. Translating gives CATSFGLAGYNEQFF. This rearrangement joins TRBV15 to TRBJ2-1; the match to TRBD2 covers 12 bases. This CDR3 region has 15 residues. V dropped 5 bases and J dropped 4; count of bases not matched to a gene: 3. Germline loops: CDR1 LNHNV, CDR2 YYDKDF (reference sequence).

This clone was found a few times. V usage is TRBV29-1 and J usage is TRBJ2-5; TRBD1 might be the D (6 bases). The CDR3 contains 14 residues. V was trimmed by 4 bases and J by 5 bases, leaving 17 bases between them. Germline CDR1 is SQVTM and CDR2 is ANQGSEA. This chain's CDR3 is CSVGEWTAQETQYF. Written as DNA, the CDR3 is TGCAGCGTTGGCGAATGGACAGCTCAGGAGACCCAGTACTTC.

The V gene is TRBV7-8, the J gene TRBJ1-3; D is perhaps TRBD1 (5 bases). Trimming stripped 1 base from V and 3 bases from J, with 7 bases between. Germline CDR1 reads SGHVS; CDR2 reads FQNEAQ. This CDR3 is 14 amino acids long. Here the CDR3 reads CASSLEGRGNTIYF. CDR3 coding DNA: TGTGCCAGCAGCTTAGAGGGGCGTGGAAACACCATATATTTT.

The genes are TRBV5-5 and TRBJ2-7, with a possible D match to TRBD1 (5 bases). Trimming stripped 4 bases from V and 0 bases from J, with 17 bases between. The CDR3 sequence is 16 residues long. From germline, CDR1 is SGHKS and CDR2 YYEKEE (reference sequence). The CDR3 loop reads CASSGALREISYEQYF. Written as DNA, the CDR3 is TGTGCCAGCAGCGGGGCCCTCAGGGAAATCTCCTACGAGCAGTACTTC.

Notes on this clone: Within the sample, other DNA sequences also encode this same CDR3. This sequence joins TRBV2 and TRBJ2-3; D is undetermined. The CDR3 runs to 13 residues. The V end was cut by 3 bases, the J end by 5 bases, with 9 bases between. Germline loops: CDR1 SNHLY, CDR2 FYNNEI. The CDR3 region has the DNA TGTGCCAGCAGTGAGGGTTTGGGAGATACGCAGTATTTT. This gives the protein CASSEGLGDTQYF. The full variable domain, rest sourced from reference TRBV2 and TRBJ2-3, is EPEVTQTPSHQVTQMGQEVILRCVPISNHLYFYWYRQILGQKVEFLVSFYNNEISEKSEIFDDQFSVERPDGSNFTLKIRSTKLEDSAMYFCASSEGLGDTQYFGPGTRLTVL.

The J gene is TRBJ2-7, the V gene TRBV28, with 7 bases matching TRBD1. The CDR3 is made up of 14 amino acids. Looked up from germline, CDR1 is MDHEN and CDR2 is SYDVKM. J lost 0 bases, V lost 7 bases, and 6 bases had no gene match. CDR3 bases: TGTGCCAGCACCGGCAGGGGGAACTCCTACGAGCAGTACTTC. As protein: CASTGRGNSYEQYF.

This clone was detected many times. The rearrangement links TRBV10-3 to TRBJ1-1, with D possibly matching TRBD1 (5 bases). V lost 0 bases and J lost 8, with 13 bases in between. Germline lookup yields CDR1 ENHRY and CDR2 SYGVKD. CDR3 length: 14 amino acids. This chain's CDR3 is CAISESPEGREAFF. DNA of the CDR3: TGTGCCATCAGTGAGTCCCCCGAGGGACGGGAAGCTTTCTTT.

CDR3 amino acids: CASSRQGSIGAEAFF. The CDR3 nucleotides are TGTGCCAGCAGCCGACAGGGTTCTATAGGGGCTGAAGCTTTCTTT. The rearrangement joins TRBV27 to TRBJ1-1; 7 nucleotides agree with TRBD1. Germline CDR1 and CDR2: MNHEY and SMNVEV (reference sequence). The CDR3 sequence is 15 residues long. V was pared by 6 bases and J by 6 bases, with 13 bases of the junction left unmatched.

CDR3 amino acids: CASSLPEMYEQFF. The CDR3 nucleotides are TGTGCCAGCAGCTTGCCCGAGATGTATGAGCAGTTCTTC. V and J are TRBV7-9 and TRBJ2-1; D unresolved. V was pared by 3 bases and J by 8 bases, with 11 bases between. The CDR3 is 13 amino acids. Germline V CDR1 and CDR2: SEHNR, FQNEAQ (reference sequence). The full variable domain, with the rest looked up from reference TRBV7-9 and TRBJ2-1, is DTGVSQNPRHKITKRGQNVTFRCDPISEHNRLYWYRQTLGQGPEFLTYFQNEAQLEKSRLLSDRFSAERPKGSFSTLEIQRTEQGDSAMYLCASSLPEMYEQFFGPGTRLTVL.

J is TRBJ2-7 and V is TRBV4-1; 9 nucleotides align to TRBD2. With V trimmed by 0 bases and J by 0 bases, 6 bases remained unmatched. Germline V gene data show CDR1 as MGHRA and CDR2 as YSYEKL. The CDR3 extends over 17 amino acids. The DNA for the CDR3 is TGCGCCAGCAGCCAAGATCCGACTAGCGGCTACTCCTACGAGCAGTACTTC. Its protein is CASSQDPTSGYSYEQYF.

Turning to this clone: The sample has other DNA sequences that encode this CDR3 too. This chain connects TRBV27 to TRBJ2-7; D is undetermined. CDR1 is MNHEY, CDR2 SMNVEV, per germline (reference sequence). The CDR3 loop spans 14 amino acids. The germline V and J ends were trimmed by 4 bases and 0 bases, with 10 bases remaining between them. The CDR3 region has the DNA TGTGCCAGCAGTTCCCCCGGTAGCTCCTACGAGCAGTACTTC. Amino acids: CASSSPGSSYEQYF.

The CDR3, as DNA: TGTGCCAGCTCACCACGCGATTGGGACACCTACGAGCAGTACTTC. Amino acids: CASSPRDWDTYEQYF. The genes are TRBV18 and TRBJ2-7; possibly TRBD1 for D (6 bases). The germline gives CDR1 KGHSH, CDR2 LQKENI. This CDR3 comprises 15 residues. With 1 base removed from V and 2 bases from J, the gap between germline ends came to 12 bases.

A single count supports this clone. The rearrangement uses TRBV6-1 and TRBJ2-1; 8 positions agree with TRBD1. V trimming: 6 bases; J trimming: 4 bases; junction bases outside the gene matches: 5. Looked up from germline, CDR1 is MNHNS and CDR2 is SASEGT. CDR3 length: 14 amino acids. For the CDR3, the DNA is TGTGCCAGCAGGGGGACAGGCCGGTACAATGAGCAGTTCTTC. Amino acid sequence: CASRGTGRYNEQFF.

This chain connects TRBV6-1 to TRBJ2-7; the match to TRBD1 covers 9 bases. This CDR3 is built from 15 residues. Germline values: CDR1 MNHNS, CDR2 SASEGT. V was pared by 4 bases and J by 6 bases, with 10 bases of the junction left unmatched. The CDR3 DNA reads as TGTGCCAGCAGTGTGGGGGGGACAGGGCACCTCGAGCAGTACTTC. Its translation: CASSVGGTGHLEQYF.

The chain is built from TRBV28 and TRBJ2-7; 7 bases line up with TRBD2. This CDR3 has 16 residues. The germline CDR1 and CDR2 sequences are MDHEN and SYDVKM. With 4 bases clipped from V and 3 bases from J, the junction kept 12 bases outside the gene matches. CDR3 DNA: TGTGCCAGCAGTTGGGCCAAAGGGAGGGCCGTCTACGAGCAGTACTTC. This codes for CASSWAKGRAVYEQYF.

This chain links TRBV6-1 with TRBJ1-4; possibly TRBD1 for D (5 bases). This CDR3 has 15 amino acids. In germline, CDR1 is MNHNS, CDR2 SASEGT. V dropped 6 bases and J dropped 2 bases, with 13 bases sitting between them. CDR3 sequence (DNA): TGTGCCAGCAGCCTGGGGGGGAGGACTAATGAAAAACTGTTTTTT. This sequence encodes CASSLGGRTNEKLFF.

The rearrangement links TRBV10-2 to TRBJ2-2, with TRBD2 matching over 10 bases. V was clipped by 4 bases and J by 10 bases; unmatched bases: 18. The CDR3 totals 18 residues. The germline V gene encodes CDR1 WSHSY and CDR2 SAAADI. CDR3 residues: CASSGGPGQREGLLELFF. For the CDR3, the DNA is TGCGCCAGCAGTGGGGGTCCCGGCCAGCGGGAGGGCCTTTTGGAGCTGTTTTTT.

As DNA, the CDR3 is TGTGCCAGCCGAGGACAGGGGCCTGGCTACACCTTC. The encoded protein is CASRGQGPGYTF. V usage is TRBV7-2 and J usage is TRBJ1-2, with 9 bases identical to TRBD1. Germline V CDR1 and CDR2: SGHTA, FQGNSA. J was trimmed by 7 bases and V by 8 bases; bases with no gene match: 5. The CDR3 runs to 12 residues.

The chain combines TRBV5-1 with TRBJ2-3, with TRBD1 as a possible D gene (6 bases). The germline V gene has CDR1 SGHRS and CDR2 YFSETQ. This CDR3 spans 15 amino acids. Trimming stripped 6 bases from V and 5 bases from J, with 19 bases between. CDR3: CASNPDGGAGDTQYF. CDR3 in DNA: TGCGCCAGCAACCCCGATGGGGGCGCAGGAGATACGCAGTATTTT.

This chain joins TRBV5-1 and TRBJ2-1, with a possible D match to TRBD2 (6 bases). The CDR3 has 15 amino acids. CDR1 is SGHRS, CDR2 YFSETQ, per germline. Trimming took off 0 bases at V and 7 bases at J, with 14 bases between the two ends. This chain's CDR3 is CASSLDGRTGNEQFF. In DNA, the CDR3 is TGCGCCAGCAGCTTGGACGGGAGAACAGGAAATGAGCAGTTCTTC.

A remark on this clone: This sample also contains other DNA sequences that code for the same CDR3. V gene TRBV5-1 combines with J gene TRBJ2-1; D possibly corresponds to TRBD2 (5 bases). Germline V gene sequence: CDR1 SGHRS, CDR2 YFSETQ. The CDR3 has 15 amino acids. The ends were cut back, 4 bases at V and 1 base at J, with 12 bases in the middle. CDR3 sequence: CASSTDSSSYNEQFF. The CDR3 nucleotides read TGCGCCAGCAGCACGGACTCCTCTTCCTACAATGAGCAGTTCTTC.

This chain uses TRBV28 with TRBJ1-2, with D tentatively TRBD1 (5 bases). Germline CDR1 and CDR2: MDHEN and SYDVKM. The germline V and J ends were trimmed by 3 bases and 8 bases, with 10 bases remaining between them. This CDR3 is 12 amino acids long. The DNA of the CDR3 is TGTGCCAGCAGTTTGTCAGGGCACGGCTACACCTTC. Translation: CASSLSGHGYTF.

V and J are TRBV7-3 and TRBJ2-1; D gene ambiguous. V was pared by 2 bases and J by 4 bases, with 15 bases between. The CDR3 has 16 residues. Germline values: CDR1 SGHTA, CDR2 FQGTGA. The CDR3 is CASSLLVGVGYNEQFF. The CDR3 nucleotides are TGTGCCAGCAGCTTATTAGTTGGCGTTGGATACAATGAGCAGTTCTTC.

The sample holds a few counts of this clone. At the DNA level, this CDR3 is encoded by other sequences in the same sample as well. The CDR3 DNA reads TGCGCCAGCAGCTTGGTCGGTATGAACACTGAAGCTTTCTTT. Translating it yields CASSLVGMNTEAFF. The chain recombines TRBV5-1 with TRBJ1-1; D is undetermined. This CDR3 contains 14 residues. Germline CDR1 is SGHRS and CDR2 is YFSETQ. Trimming removed 0 bases at V and 0 bases at J, with 6 bases between.

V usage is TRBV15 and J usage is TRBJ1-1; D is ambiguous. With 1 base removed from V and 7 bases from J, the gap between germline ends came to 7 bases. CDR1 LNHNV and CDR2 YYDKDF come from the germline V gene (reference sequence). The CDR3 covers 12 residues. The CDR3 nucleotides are TGTGCCACCAGCAGAGGGACGGGTGAAGCTTTCTTT. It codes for CATSRGTGEAFF. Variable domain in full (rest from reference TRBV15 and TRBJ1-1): DAMVIQNPRYQVTQFGKPVTLSCSQTLNHNVMYWYQQKSSQAPKLLFHYYDKDFNNEADTPDNFQSRRPNTSFCFLDIRSPGLGDTAMYLCATSRGTGEAFFGQGTRLTVV.

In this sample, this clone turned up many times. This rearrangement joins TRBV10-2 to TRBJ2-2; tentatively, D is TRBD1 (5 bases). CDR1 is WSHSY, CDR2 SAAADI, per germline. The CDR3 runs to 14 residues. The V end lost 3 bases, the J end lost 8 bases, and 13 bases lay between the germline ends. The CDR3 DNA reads TGCGCCAGCAGTGATCAGGGTCCAATTGGGGAGCTGTTTTTT. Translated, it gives CASSDQGPIGELFF.